Given below is one TCR beta chain in context. What it binds is not known. This may stem from a read error, because a much larger clone lies one nucleotide away. The sample belongs to a study of shared clonotypes between healthy human individuals. Sorted-subset replicate PCR reactions contained roughly 200 ng DNA, corresponding to about 30,000 T cell genomes. Some clones are missing from TCRdb's copy, which holds only in-frame ones; the method was immunoSEQ multiplex PCR. Of tens of thousands of clones detected, about 65% appear once; the ten largest clones hold around 50%. Germline CDR1 and CDR2: LGHNA and YSLEER. CDR3 length: 15 residues. General observations from the study: Sorted-subset sequencing was shown by rarefaction to be incomplete despite large depth.

Sequencing was done on a sample of memory CD8+ T cells sorted from blood. Subset specified: CD45RO+ cells pooled with CCR7-negative TemRA cells. The chain combines TRBV4-3 with TRBJ1-5; no definite D call. The clonotype originates from a man aged 25-40 years in good health. CDR3 amino acids: CAGSQVLSSNQPQHF. The DNA for the CDR3 is TGCGCCGGCAGCCAAGTCCTTTCGAGTAATCAGCCCCAGCATTTT.